This T cell receptor beta chain was profiled in a study of T cells in Graves' hyperthyroidism and ophthalmopathy. A remark on this clonotype: A junction end diverges from the germline sequence, so it may reflect a read error.

CDR3 length: 15 amino acids. Per the germline V gene, CDR1 is SGHVS and CDR2 is FQNEAQ. TCR beta CDR3 region amplification was performed from RNA transcripts. The TCR CDR3 was amplified in a first-round RT-PCR using the HTBI primer set. From the multiplex PCR reads, TCRdb called clonotypes with MiXCR, one entry per CDR3 protein. The data show 450,000 to 700,000 distinct CDR3 sequences, about 43% seen once. The chain combines TRBV7-8 with TRBJ1-1; no reliable D call. This clonotype originated in a woman aged 18-30 years with Graves' hyperthyroidism. Sequenced input: peripheral blood or thyroid tissue (not recorded which). CDR3 DNA sequence: TGTGCCAGCAGCTTACGCCGGACCTTGAACGCTGAAGCTTTCTTT. As protein: CASSLRRTLNAEAFF.